One sample yielded the 18 T cell receptor beta chains listed below, sequenced in a study of T cell changes during pregnancy in multiple sclerosis. Using immunoSEQ multiplex PCR, the repertoire was profiled, and TCRdb retains in-frame clones only, with some absent. This table holds 70,000 to 95,000 clones, 85% to 95% found once. This sample comprised peripheral blood, obtained in the first trimester of pregnancy. Receptors originate from a female donor with multiple sclerosis, enrolled in a pregnancy study.

This clone was picked up one time. The chain employs TRBV20-1 and TRBJ1-2, with no clear D. Germline-derived CDR1 and CDR2 are DFQATT and SNEGSKA (reference sequence). Deletions cut 6 bases from V and 1 base from J, with 6 bases between. The length of the CDR3 is 11 residues. The CDR3 region has the DNA TGCAGTGCACACCTTAACTATGGCTACACCTTC. This gives the protein CSAHLNYGYTF.

The rearrangement links TRBV9 to TRBJ1-6; no reliable D call. Germline lookup yields CDR1 SGDLS and CDR2 YYNGEE. V dropped 0 bases and J dropped 8 bases, with 6 bases sitting between them. There are 13 residues in the CDR3. This chain's CDR3 is CASSVDGDSPLHF. The DNA for the CDR3 is TGTGCCAGCAGCGTAGATGGAGATTCACCCCTCCACTTT.

The chain carries TRBV5-1 and TRBJ2-7; D is possibly TRBD1 (7 bases). V was shortened by 4 bases and J by 2 bases, with 10 bases between the two germline ends. The CDR3 loop spans 13 amino acids. CDR1 and CDR2 (germline): SGHRS, YFSETQ. CDR3 region: CASSRGTAYEQYF. CDR3 in DNA: TGCGCCAGCAGCCGCGGGACAGCCTACGAGCAGTACTTC.

The V and J genes are TRBV9 and TRBJ1-6; 7 nucleotides align to TRBD1. This CDR3 spans 14 amino acids. V trimming: 3 bases; J trimming: 7 bases; junction bases outside the gene matches: 4. CDR1 is SGDLS, CDR2 YYNGEE, per germline. CDR3 sequence reads: CASSETGWNSPLHF. In nucleotides, the CDR3 is TGTGCCAGCAGCGAGACAGGGTGGAATTCACCCCTCCACTTT.

The chain has TRBV6-1 and TRBJ1-4, with a tentative D call TRBD1 (5 bases). This CDR3 comprises 13 residues. Trimming cost V 7 bases and J 4 bases, with 10 bases left between them. The germline CDR1 and CDR2 sequences are MNHNS and SASEGT. Here the CDR3 DNA reads TGTGCCAGCATTGATCAGGGTAATGAAAAACTGTTTTTT. Protein product: CASIDQGNEKLFF.

This chain links TRBV18 with TRBJ2-7, with a weak D call TRBD1 (5 bases). The CDR3 contains 15 residues. Trimming removed 2 bases from V and 5 bases from J, with 16 bases in between. Germline CDR1 and CDR2: KGHSH and LQKENI. The CDR3 nucleotides read TGTGCCAGCTCACCAGGCCCAGGGTTAATTGACGAGCAGTACTTC. Protein sequence: CASSPGPGLIDEQYF.

With respect to this clone: Other DNA variants within this sample encode the same CDR3. The CDR3 is CSARLNTEAFF. The CDR3, as DNA: TGCAGTGCTCGACTTAACACTGAAGCTTTCTTT. The rearrangement links TRBV20-1 to TRBJ1-1; D not certain. This CDR3 region has 11 residues. Germline lookup yields CDR1 DFQATT and CDR2 SNEGSKA (reference sequence). Trimming stripped 5 bases from V and 2 bases from J, with 6 bases between.

As to this clone: Because the CDR3's place on the DNA is in doubt, the DNA is left out and the CDR3 is given as listed by TCRdb. The rearrangement links TRBV29-1 to TRBJ1-2; TRBD1 is taken as the D call from the table, unchecked against the DNA. Per the germline V gene, CDR1 is SQVTM and CDR2 is ANQGSEA. The length of the CDR3 is 13 amino acids, counting both ends. The CDR3 reads CSVFWQNSYGYTF.

The CDR3 bases are TGTGCCAGCAGTTACGGTACCGGGGGGTCAGATACGCAGTATTTT. This sequence encodes CASSYGTGGSDTQYF. The chain is built from TRBV6-5 and TRBJ2-3, with 7 positions matching TRBD2. The CDR3 totals 15 residues. Germline trimming cut 2 bases from V and 4 bases from J; bases unmatched to any gene: 6. Germline V lookup: CDR1 MNHEY, CDR2 SVGAGI.

The chain uses TRBV6-5 and TRBJ2-3; TRBD2 matches 7 bases. The length of the CDR3 is 15 residues. Germline V gene lookup returns CDR1 MNHEY and CDR2 SVGAGI. Trimming at V came to 4 bases and at J to 7 bases, leaving 11 bases not matched to a gene. CDR3 amino acids: CASSWGGDGSNTQYF. In DNA form, the CDR3 reads TGTGCCAGCAGTTGGGGGGGGGATGGGTCCAATACGCAGTATTTT.

This clone was found a few times. The gene calls are TRBV7-9 and TRBJ2-7; D gene ambiguous. The CDR3 contains 13 residues. V lost 0 bases, J lost 2 bases, and 5 bases lay in between. Looked up from germline, CDR1 is SEHNR and CDR2 is FQNEAQ (reference sequence). The CDR3 is CASSLATAYEQYF. CDR3 coding DNA: TGTGCCAGCAGCTTAGCAACAGCCTACGAGCAGTACTTC.

This clone was recorded a few times. V and J are TRBV7-9 and TRBJ1-1, with unresolved D. Trimming removed 3 bases at V and 3 bases at J, with 14 bases between. Germline CDR1 is SEHNR and CDR2 is FQNEAQ (reference sequence). This CDR3 region has 15 residues. CDR3 sequence (DNA): TGTGCCAGCAGCTTTGGTAGGGCCGGGGACACTGAAGCTTTCTTT. It yields the protein CASSFGRAGDTEAFF. Supplemented by reference TRBV7-9 and TRBJ1-1, the full variable domain reads DTGVSQNPRHKITKRGQNVTFRCDPISEHNRLYWYRQTLGQGPEFLTYFQNEAQLEKSRLLSDRFSAERPKGSFSTLEIQRTEQGDSAMYLCASSFGRAGDTEAFFGQGTRLTVV.

The chain employs TRBV10-3 and TRBJ2-5; 12 bases map to TRBD2. The CDR3 consists of 18 residues. V lost 3 bases and J lost 3; bases outside the gene matches: 11. Per germline, CDR1 ENHRY and CDR2 SYGVKD. This chain's CDR3 is CAISEGRTSGAQEETQYF. CDR3 sequence (DNA): TGTGCCATCAGTGAAGGGAGGACTAGCGGGGCACAAGAAGAGACCCAGTACTTC.

The chain employs TRBV15 and TRBJ2-7; 9 nucleotides match TRBD1. The CDR3 is made up of 15 amino acids. Per the germline V gene, CDR1 is LNHNV and CDR2 is YYDKDF (reference sequence). Germline trimming cut 0 bases from V and 6 bases from J; bases unmatched to any gene: 6. This CDR3 is CATSRDLGQGLEQYF. The CDR3 DNA reads as TGTGCCACCAGCAGAGATCTGGGACAGGGCCTCGAGCAGTACTTC.

This clone occurred once. This chain connects TRBV13 to TRBJ2-7, with 8 nucleotides matching TRBD1. From germline, CDR1 is PRHDT and CDR2 FYEKMQ (reference sequence). This CDR3 has 16 amino acids. V lost 5 bases and J lost 1; bases outside the gene matches: 10. CDR3 bases: TGTGCCAGCAGCGCGACTCAGGGGGCCCCATCCTACGAGCAGTACTTC. Translated: CASSATQGAPSYEQYF.

The rearrangement joins TRBV30 to TRBJ1-2; tentatively, D is TRBD1 (5 bases). Trimming removed 0 bases from V and 8 bases from J, with 13 bases in between. Germline assignment: CDR1 GTSNPN and CDR2 SVGIG (reference sequence). The CDR3 runs to 13 residues. The CDR3 nucleotides are TGTGCCTGGAGTGTCTTTGGGGCAACAGGCTACACCTTC. Translation gives CAWSVFGATGYTF.

This chain joins TRBV5-1 and TRBJ2-3, with 9 positions matching TRBD1. The CDR3 has 15 residues. CDR1 and CDR2 from the germline V gene are SGHRS and YFSETQ. V lost 5 bases and J lost 4; bases outside the gene matches: 8. The CDR3, as DNA: TGCGCCAGCAGTTCCGCGGGACAGGGAGCAGATACGCAGTATTTT. It translates to CASSSAGQGADTQYF.

The genes are TRBV6-6 and TRBJ1-2; D is ambiguous. Between the trimmed V and J ends, which lost 5 bases and 0 bases, there was a span of 13 bases. Per germline, CDR1 MNHNY and CDR2 SVGAGI (reference sequence). This CDR3 has 15 residues. The CDR3 region has the DNA TGTGCCAGCAGTCCAGGTCTACCTACTAACTATGGCTACACCTTC. Its translation: CASSPGLPTNYGYTF.